This T cell receptor beta chain was captured by sequencing in a study of T-cell memory formation after mild COVID-19. The CDR3 runs to 14 residues. Germline V lookup: CDR1 KGHSH, CDR2 LQKENI. The germline V and J ends were trimmed by 3 bases and 0 bases, with 8 bases remaining between them. Broader study findings: Among CD4+ contracting clones, most were CM and EM, and CD8+ ones EMRA.

In the case of this clonotype: No antigen is known for it.

TCR alpha and TCR beta cDNA libraries carrying sample barcodes and UMIs were produced by 5'RACE using constant-segment primers. MiXCR, run by TCRdb on the 5' RACE reads, gives a single entry per CDR3 protein. The table shows 350,000 to 550,000 distinct CDR3 sequences, with roughly 17% occurring only once. This receptor was identified in a man aged 18 to 30 who had mild COVID-19 (a few samples of this study predate the infection). Cell type and time point are not known. The genes are TRBV18 and TRBJ1-2; TRBD1 might be the D (5 bases). Sequenced input: PBMCs or a T cell subset sorted from them (not recorded which). The CDR3 here is CASSPDSANYGYTF. In DNA, the CDR3 is TGTGCCAGCTCACCCGACAGCGCTAACTATGGCTACACCTTC.